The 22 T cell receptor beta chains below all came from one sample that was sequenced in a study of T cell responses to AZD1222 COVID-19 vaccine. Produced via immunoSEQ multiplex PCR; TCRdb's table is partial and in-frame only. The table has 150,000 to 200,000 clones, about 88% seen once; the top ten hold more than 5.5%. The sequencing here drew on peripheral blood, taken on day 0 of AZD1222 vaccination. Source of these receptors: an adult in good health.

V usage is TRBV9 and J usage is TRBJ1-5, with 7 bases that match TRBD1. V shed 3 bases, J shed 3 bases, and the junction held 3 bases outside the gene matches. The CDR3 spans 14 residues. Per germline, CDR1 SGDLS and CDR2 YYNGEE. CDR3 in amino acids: CASSAGQNNQPQHF. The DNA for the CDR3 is TGTGCCAGCAGCGCGGGACAGAACAATCAGCCCCAGCATTTT.

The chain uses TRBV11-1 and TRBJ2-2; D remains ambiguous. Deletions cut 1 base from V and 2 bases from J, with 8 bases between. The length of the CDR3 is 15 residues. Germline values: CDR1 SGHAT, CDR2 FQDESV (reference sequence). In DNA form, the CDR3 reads TGTGCCAGCAGCTTAGTGGGTAGAAACACCGGGGAGCTGTTTTTT. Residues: CASSLVGRNTGELFF.

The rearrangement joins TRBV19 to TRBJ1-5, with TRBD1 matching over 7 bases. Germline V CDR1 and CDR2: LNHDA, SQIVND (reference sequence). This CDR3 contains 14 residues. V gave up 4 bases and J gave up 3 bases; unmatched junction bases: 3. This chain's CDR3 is CASSTGQANQPQHF. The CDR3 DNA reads TGTGCCAGTAGTACTGGACAGGCCAATCAGCCCCAGCATTTT.

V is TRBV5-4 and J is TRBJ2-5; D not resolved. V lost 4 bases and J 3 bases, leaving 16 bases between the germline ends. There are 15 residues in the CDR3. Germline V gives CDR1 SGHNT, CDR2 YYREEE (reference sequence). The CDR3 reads CASSEKVARKETQYF. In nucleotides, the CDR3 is TGTGCCAGCAGCGAGAAGGTGGCCAGAAAAGAGACCCAGTACTTC.

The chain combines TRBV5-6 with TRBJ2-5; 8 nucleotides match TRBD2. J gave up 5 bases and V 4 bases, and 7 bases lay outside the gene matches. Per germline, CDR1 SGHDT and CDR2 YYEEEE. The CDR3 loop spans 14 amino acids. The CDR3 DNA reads TGTGCCAGCAGCCCCGGGACTAGAAGGGAGACCCAGTACTTC. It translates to CASSPGTRRETQYF.

CDR3 loop: CASSSPGQGEMSPFTEYGYTF. CDR3 bases: TGCGCCAGCAGCTCCCCTGGACAGGGGGAAATGAGCCCATTTACTGAGTATGGCTACACCTTC. The chain carries TRBV5-1 and TRBJ1-2; 10 bases fit TRBD1. The V gene's germline CDR1 is SGHRS and CDR2 YFSETQ. This CDR3 has 21 amino acids. V trimming: 3 bases; J trimming: 5 bases; junction bases outside the gene matches: 25.

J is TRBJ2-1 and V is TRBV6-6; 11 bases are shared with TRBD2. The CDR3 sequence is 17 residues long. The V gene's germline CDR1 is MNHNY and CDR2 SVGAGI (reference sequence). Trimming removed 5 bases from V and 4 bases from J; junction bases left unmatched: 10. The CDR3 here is CASSPRLAGTGYNEQFF. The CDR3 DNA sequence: TGTGCCAGCAGTCCCCGACTAGCGGGAACGGGATACAATGAGCAGTTCTTC.

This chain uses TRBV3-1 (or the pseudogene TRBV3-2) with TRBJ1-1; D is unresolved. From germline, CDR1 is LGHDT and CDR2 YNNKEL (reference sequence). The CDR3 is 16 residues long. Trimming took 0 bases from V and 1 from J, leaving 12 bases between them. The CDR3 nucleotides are TGTGCCAGCAGCCAAGAAGTGGGTTTGCCGAACACTGAAGCTTTCTTT. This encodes CASSQEVGLPNTEAFF.

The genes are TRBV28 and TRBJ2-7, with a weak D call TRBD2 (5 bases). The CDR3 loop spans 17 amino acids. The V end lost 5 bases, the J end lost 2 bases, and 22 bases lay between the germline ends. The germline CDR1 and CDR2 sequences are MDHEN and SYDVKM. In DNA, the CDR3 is TGTGCCAGCAGTCCCCACGGGTCCTACTCCGGGGCCTACGAGCAGTACTTC. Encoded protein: CASSPHGSYSGAYEQYF.

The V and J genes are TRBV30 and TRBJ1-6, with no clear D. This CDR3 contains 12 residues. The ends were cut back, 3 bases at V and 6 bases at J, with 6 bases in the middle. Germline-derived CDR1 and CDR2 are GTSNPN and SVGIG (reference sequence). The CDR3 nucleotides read TGTGCCTGGAGATCGGGTAATTCACCCCTCCACTTT. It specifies CAWRSGNSPLHF.

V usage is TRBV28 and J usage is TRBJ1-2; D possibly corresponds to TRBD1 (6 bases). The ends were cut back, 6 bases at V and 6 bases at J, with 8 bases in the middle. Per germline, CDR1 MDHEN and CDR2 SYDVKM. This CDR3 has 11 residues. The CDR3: CASRNRDGYTF. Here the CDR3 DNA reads TGTGCCAGCAGGAACAGGGATGGCTACACCTTC.

CDR3 nucleotide sequence: TGCAGCGTTTACACAGGGGAATTCTCCTACGAGCAGTACTTC. Its translation: CSVYTGEFSYEQYF. The chain joins TRBV29-1 to TRBJ2-7, with TRBD1 identical over 7 bases. V was clipped by 5 bases and J by 0 bases; unmatched bases: 7. The CDR3 has 14 residues. Germline CDR1 is SQVTM and CDR2 is ANQGSEA.

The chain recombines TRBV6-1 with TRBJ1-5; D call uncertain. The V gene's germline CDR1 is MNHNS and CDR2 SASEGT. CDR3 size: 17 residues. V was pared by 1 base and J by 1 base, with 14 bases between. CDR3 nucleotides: TGTGCCAGCAGTGAAGGGCAAGGGAATCTGAGCAATCAGCCCCAGCATTTT. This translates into CASSEGQGNLSNQPQHF.

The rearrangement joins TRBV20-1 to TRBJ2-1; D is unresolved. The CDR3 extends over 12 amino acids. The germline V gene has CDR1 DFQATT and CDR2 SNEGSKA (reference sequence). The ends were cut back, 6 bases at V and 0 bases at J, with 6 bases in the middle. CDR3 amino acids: CSASSSYNEQFF. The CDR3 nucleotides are TGCAGTGCGAGTAGCTCCTACAATGAGCAGTTCTTC.

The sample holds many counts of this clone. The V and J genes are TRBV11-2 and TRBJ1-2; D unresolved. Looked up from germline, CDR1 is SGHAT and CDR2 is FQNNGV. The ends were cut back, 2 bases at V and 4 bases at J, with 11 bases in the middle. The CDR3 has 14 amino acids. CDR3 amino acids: CASSLNLMSYGYTF. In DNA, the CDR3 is TGTGCCAGCAGCTTAAATCTGATGTCCTATGGCTACACCTTC.

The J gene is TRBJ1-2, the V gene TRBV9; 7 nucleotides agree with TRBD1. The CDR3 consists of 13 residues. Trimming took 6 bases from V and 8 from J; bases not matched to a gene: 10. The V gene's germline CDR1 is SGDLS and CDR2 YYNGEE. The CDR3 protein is CASTASGGLGYTF. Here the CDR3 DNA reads TGTGCCAGCACCGCATCAGGGGGTTTGGGCTACACCTTC.

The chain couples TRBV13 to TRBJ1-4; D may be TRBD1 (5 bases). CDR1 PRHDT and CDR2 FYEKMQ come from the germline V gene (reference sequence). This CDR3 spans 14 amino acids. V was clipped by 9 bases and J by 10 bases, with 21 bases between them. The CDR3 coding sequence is TGTGCCAGTGGACGCGGGCAGGGCGACGGAAAACTGTTTTTT. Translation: CASGRGQGDGKLFF.

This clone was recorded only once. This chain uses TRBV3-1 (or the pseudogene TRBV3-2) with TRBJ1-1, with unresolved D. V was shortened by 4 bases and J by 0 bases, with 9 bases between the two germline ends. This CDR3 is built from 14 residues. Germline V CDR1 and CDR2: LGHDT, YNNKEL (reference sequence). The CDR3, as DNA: TGTGCCAGCAGCCGGGATTCGGTGAACACTGAAGCTTTCTTT. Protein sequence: CASSRDSVNTEAFF.

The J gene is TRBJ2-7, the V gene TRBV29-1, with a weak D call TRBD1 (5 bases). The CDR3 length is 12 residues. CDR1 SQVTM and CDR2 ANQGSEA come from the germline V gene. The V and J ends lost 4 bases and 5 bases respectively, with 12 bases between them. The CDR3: CSVVRGRHEQYF. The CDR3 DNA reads TGCAGCGTTGTAAGGGGAAGGCACGAGCAGTACTTC.

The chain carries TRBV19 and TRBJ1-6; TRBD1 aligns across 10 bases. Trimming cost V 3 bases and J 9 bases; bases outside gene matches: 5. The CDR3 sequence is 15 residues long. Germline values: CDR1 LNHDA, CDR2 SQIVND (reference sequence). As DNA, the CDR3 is TGTGCCAGTAGTATTTGGGACAGGGGAGGTTCACCCCTCCACTTT. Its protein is CASSIWDRGGSPLHF.

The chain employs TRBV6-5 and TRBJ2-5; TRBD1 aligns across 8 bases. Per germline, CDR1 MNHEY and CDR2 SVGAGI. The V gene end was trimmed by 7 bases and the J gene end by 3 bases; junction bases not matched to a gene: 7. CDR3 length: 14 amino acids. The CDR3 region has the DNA TGTGCCAGCACCCCAGGACAGGGCGAAGAGACCCAGTACTTC. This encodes CASTPGQGEETQYF.

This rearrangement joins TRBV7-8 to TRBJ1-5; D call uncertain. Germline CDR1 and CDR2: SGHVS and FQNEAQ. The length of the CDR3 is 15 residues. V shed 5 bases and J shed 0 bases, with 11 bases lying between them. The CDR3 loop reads CASSRIGNSNQPQHF. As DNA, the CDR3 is TGTGCCAGCAGCCGCATTGGGAATAGCAATCAGCCCCAGCATTTT.